This is a list of T cell receptor beta chains from one sample in a study of blood T cell repertoires in COVID-19. Clones were sequenced by immunoSEQ multiplex PCR, and TCRdb holds only the in-frame ones, with some missing. The sample shows some 220,000 clones, 85% to 90% of them seen only once. The sequenced sample was PBMCs or T cells enriched from blood (not recorded which). All receptors come from a woman aged 18 to 35 in a cohort exposed to, infected with or recovered from COVID-19 (not recorded which). CDR3s include the opening cysteine and the closing phenylalanine or tryptophan. Fields, in order: D gene, V gene, J gene, clone size, CDR3 DNA, CDR3 protein. A D gene is named only where the DNA matches it firmly. Clone size, where shown, is once, few, many, or a class for clones that have expanded.

d_call: .
v_call: TRBV27
j_call: TRBJ2-1
clone_size: .
cdr3_nt: TGTGCCAGCAGTTTCTCTACTCCGACGAGAGGGCAGTTCTTC
cdr3_aa: CASSFSTPTRGQFF

d_call: TRBD1
v_call: TRBV30
j_call: TRBJ1-4
clone_size: .
cdr3_nt: TGTGCCTGGAGTGTATCGGGACAGGGCGGTGTGTTTTTT
cdr3_aa: CAWSVSGQGGVFF

d_call: TRBD1
v_call: TRBV5-1
j_call: TRBJ2-1
clone_size: .
cdr3_nt: TGCGCCAGCAGCTTGGATCGCAGGGGGAGTCGAGAGCCGCAGTTCTTC
cdr3_aa: CASSLDRRGSREPQFF

d_call: TRBD1
v_call: TRBV2
j_call: TRBJ1-2
clone_size: .
cdr3_nt: TGTGCCAGCAGTGCCGGGACAGGGGAGCGTGGCTACACCTTC
cdr3_aa: CASSAGTGERGYTF

d_call: .
v_call: TRBV7-6
j_call: TRBJ2-1
clone_size: .
cdr3_nt: TGTGCCAGCAGCTTAGGCCCGGGAGTTTTGGGCAATGAGCAGTTCTTC
cdr3_aa: CASSLGPGVLGNEQFF

d_call: .
v_call: TRBV18
j_call: TRBJ1-3
clone_size: .
cdr3_nt: TGTGCCAGCTCACCAACCCTGATCGAGGCCCGCTCTGGAAACACCATATATTTT
cdr3_aa: CASSPTLIEARSGNTIYF

d_call: TRBD1
v_call: TRBV2
j_call: TRBJ2-1
clone_size: .
cdr3_nt: TGTGCCAGCTTAGGGGGCGCGTACAATGAGCAGTTCTTC
cdr3_aa: CASLGGAYNEQFF

d_call: .
v_call: TRBV13
j_call: TRBJ1-1
clone_size: .
cdr3_nt: TGTGCCAGCAGCTCTAGTAACAGGGTGGAAGCTTTCTTT
cdr3_aa: CASSSSNRVEAFF

d_call: .
v_call: TRBV4-1
j_call: TRBJ2-1
clone_size: .
cdr3_nt: TGCGCCAGCAGCCAAGGCTATATGAACCCGTTCTTC
cdr3_aa: CASSQGYMNPFF

d_call: TRBD1
v_call: TRBV6-1
j_call: TRBJ2-1
clone_size: .
cdr3_nt: TGTGCCAGCAGTGAGTTTGGGACAGGTGATTCCTACAATGAGCAGTTCTTC
cdr3_aa: CASSEFGTGDSYNEQFF

d_call: TRBD1
v_call: TRBV19
j_call: TRBJ1-2
clone_size: .
cdr3_nt: TGTGCCAGTAGTGATGACAGGGAGTATGGCTACACCTTC
cdr3_aa: CASSDDREYGYTF

d_call: .
v_call: TRBV5-4
j_call: TRBJ2-1
clone_size: .
cdr3_nt: TGTGCCAGCAGCTTGTCGTACAGGGAGAAGCACAATGAGCAGTTCTTC
cdr3_aa: CASSLSYREKHNEQFF

d_call: .
v_call: TRBV3-1/TRBV3-2
j_call: TRBJ1-2
clone_size: .
cdr3_nt: TGTGCCAGCAGCCAAGATGACAGAAAAAACTATGGCTACACCTTC
cdr3_aa: CASSQDDRKNYGYTF

d_call: .
v_call: TRBV6-5
j_call: TRBJ2-2
clone_size: .
cdr3_nt: TGTGCCAGCCAGAACACCGGGGAGCTGTTTTTT
cdr3_aa: CASQNTGELFF

d_call: .
v_call: TRBV6-2/TRBV6-3
j_call: TRBJ2-7
clone_size: few
cdr3_nt: TGTGCCAGCAGTAAAGACAGCCCCTACGAGCAGTACTTC
cdr3_aa: CASSKDSPYEQYF

d_call: .
v_call: TRBV9
j_call: TRBJ1-1
clone_size: .
cdr3_nt: TGTGCCAGCAGCGTAGGGGTCGGGGACACTTCGAACACTGAAGCTTTCTTT
cdr3_aa: CASSVGVGDTSNTEAFF

d_call: TRBD2
v_call: TRBV5-8
j_call: TRBJ2-2
clone_size: .
cdr3_nt: TGTGCCAGCACAAGCGGGGGGGCGAACACCGGGGAGCTGTTTTTT
cdr3_aa: CASTSGGANTGELFF

d_call: TRBD1
v_call: TRBV19
j_call: TRBJ1-5
clone_size: .
cdr3_nt: TGTGCCAGTAGTATGGGACAGGGCGGGCAGCCCCAGCATTTT
cdr3_aa: CASSMGQGGQPQHF

d_call: TRBD1
v_call: TRBV7-9
j_call: TRBJ2-5
clone_size: .
cdr3_nt: TGTGCCAGCAGCTGGGACAGAGAGACCCAGTACTTC
cdr3_aa: CASSWDRETQYF

d_call: TRBD2
v_call: TRBV6-4
j_call: TRBJ2-1
clone_size: .
cdr3_nt: TGTGCCAGCAGTCTAGGGACTAGCGGGGAAAATGAGCAGTTCTTC
cdr3_aa: CASSLGTSGENEQFF

d_call: TRBD2
v_call: TRBV10-2
j_call: TRBJ2-1
clone_size: .
cdr3_nt: TGCGCCAGCGGCGGGACTAGCGGGACGAATGAGCAGTTCTTC
cdr3_aa: CASGGTSGTNEQFF

d_call: TRBD1
v_call: TRBV5-4
j_call: TRBJ1-1
clone_size: once
cdr3_nt: TGTGCCAGCAGCCGGGGAGGACAGGGGGTGACTGAAGCTTTCTTT
cdr3_aa: CASSRGGQGVTEAFF

d_call: .
v_call: TRBV5-4
j_call: TRBJ1-4
clone_size: .
cdr3_nt: TGTGCCAGCAGCTTTGGTGACCCGGGGGGCGAAAAACTGTTTTTT
cdr3_aa: CASSFGDPGGEKLFF

d_call: TRBD1
v_call: TRBV28
j_call: TRBJ1-2
clone_size: .
cdr3_nt: TGTGCCAGCAGCTCCGGGACAGATTCTAACTATGGCTACACCTTC
cdr3_aa: CASSSGTDSNYGYTF

d_call: TRBD2
v_call: TRBV29-1
j_call: TRBJ2-3
clone_size: .
cdr3_nt: TGCAGCGTTGAAGTCCGAGCGGGGGACGCAGATACGCAGTATTTT
cdr3_aa: CSVEVRAGDADTQYF

d_call: TRBD1
v_call: TRBV4-1
j_call: TRBJ1-5
clone_size: once
cdr3_nt: TGCGCCAGCAGCCAAGCTGCCGGGACAGGGGATCAGCCCCAGCATTTT
cdr3_aa: CASSQAAGTGDQPQHF

d_call: .
v_call: TRBV6-1
j_call: TRBJ1-1
clone_size: .
cdr3_nt: TGTGCCAGCAGTGAAGCCCCGACAGATCTTATCATGAACACTGAAGCTTTCTTT
cdr3_aa: CASSEAPTDLIMNTEAFF

d_call: TRBD1
v_call: TRBV28
j_call: TRBJ1-2
clone_size: .
cdr3_nt: TGTGCCAGCACCCGACAGGGGGCCCTTTATGACTATGGCTACACCTTC
cdr3_aa: CASTRQGALYDYGYTF

d_call: .
v_call: TRBV29-1
j_call: TRBJ2-7
clone_size: once
cdr3_nt: TGCAGCGTCAGTAAGCGAAGATCAGGGGACGAGCAGTACTTC
cdr3_aa: CSVSKRRSGDEQYF

d_call: TRBD2
v_call: TRBV11-2
j_call: TRBJ2-7
clone_size: .
cdr3_nt: TGTGCCAGCAGCCGAGTGACTAGCGGGTACGAGCAGTACTTC
cdr3_aa: CASSRVTSGYEQYF

d_call: .
v_call: TRBV10-3
j_call: TRBJ1-2
clone_size: once
cdr3_nt: TGTGCCATCAGTGAGTCTGTCTTGGACAGCTATGGCTACACCTTC
cdr3_aa: CAISESVLDSYGYTF

d_call: .
v_call: TRBV3-1/TRBV3-2
j_call: TRBJ1-1
clone_size: .
cdr3_nt: TGTGCCAGTGGCGGGGGACCCTCCTTGAACACTGAAGCTTTCTTT
cdr3_aa: CASGGGPSLNTEAFF

d_call: .
v_call: TRBV5-1
j_call: TRBJ2-1
clone_size: .
cdr3_nt: TGCGCCAGCACCTCCGGGTGGCGGAGCGATGAGCAGTTCTTC
cdr3_aa: CASTSGWRSDEQFF

d_call: .
v_call: TRBV9
j_call: TRBJ1-1
clone_size: .
cdr3_nt: TGTGCCAGCAGCGTCAACAATGACAGGTGGACTGAAGCTTTCTTT
cdr3_aa: CASSVNNDRWTEAFF

d_call: .
v_call: TRBV24-1
j_call: TRBJ2-1
clone_size: .
cdr3_nt: TGTGCCACCAGTCCGGGGAGCTCCTACAATGAGCAGTTCTTC
cdr3_aa: CATSPGSSYNEQFF

d_call: TRBD2
v_call: TRBV5-6
j_call: TRBJ2-7
clone_size: .
cdr3_nt: TGTGCCAGCAGCTCAGCGGGGGGCGGGTACGAGCAGTACTTC
cdr3_aa: CASSSAGGGYEQYF

d_call: TRBD2
v_call: TRBV27
j_call: TRBJ2-1
clone_size: .
cdr3_nt: TGTGCCAGCAGTTCAGGACTAGAGGTAAATGAGCAGTTCTTC
cdr3_aa: CASSSGLEVNEQFF

d_call: .
v_call: TRBV5-1
j_call: TRBJ2-7
clone_size: .
cdr3_nt: TGCGCCAGCAGGGTTCACCCCGAGACTAGCTCCTACGAGCAGTACTTC
cdr3_aa: CASRVHPETSSYEQYF

d_call: .
v_call: TRBV5-1
j_call: TRBJ1-4
clone_size: .
cdr3_nt: TGCGCCAGCAGCACCCTAGGGGGTACTAATGAAAAACTGTTTTTT
cdr3_aa: CASSTLGGTNEKLFF

d_call: .
v_call: TRBV5-6
j_call: TRBJ1-5
clone_size: .
cdr3_nt: TGTGCCAGCAGCCGGAGGTTCCAGCCCCAGCATTTT
cdr3_aa: CASSRRFQPQHF